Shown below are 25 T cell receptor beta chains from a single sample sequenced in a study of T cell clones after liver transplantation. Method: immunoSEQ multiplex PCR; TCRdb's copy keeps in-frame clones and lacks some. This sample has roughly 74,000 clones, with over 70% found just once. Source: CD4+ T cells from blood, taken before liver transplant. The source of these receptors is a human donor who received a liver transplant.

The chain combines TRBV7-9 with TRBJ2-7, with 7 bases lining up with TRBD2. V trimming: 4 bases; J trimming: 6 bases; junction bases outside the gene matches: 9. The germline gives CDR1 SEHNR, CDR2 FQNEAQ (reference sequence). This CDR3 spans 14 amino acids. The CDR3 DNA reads TGTGCCAGCAGCTCCACTGGGGAGGGGTCCGAGCAGTACTTC. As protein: CASSSTGEGSEQYF.

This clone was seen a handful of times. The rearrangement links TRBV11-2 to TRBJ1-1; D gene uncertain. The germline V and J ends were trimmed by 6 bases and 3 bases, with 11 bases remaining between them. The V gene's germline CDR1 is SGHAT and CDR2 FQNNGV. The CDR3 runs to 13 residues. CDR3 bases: TGTGCCAGCAGGTCCACGGGGTACACTGAAGCTTTCTTT. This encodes CASRSTGYTEAFF. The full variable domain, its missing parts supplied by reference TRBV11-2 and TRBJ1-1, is EAGVAQSPRYKIIEKRQSVAFWCNPISGHATLYWYQQILGQGPKLLIQFQNNGVVDDSQLPKDRFSAERLKGVDSTLKIQPAKLEDSAVYLCASRSTGYTEAFFGQGTRLTVV.

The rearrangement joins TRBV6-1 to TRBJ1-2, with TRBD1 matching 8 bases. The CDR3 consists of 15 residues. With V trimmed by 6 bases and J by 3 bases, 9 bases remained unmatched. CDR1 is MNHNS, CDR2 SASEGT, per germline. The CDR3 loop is CASSITYRGDYGYTF. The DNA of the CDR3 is TGTGCCAGCAGCATAACCTACAGGGGGGACTATGGCTACACCTTC.

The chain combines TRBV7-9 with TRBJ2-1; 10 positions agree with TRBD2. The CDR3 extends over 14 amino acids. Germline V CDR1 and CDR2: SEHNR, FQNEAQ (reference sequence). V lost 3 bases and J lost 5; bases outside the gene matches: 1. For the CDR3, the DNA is TGTGCCAGCAGCTTCGGGACTAGCGACAATGAGCAGTTCTTC. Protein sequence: CASSFGTSDNEQFF.

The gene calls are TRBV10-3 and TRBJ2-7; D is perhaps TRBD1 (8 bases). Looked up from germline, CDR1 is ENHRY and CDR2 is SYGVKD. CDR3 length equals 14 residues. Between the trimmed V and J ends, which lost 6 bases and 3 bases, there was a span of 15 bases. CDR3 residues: CAIRITGGGYEQYF. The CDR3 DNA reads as TGTGCCATCAGGATTACAGGGGGGGGCTACGAGCAGTACTTC.

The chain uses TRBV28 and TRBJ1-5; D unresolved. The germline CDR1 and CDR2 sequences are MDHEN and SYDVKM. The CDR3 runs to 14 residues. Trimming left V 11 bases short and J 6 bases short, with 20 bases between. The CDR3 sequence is CAAGTVIGVQPQHF. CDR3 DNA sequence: TGTGCCGCCGGAACAGTGATTGGGGTTCAGCCCCAGCATTTT. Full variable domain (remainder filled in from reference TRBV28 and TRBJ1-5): DVKVTQSSRYLVKRTGEKVFLECVQDMDHENMFWYRQDPGLGLRLIYFSYDVKMKEKGDIPEGYSVSREKKERFSLILESASTNQTSMYLCAAGTVIGVQPQHFGDGTRLSIL.

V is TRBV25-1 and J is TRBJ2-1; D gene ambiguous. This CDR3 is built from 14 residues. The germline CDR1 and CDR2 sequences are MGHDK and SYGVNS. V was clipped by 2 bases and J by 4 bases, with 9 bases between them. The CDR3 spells CASSEEKGYNEQFF. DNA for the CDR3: TGTGCCAGCAGTGAAGAGAAGGGTTACAATGAGCAGTTCTTC.

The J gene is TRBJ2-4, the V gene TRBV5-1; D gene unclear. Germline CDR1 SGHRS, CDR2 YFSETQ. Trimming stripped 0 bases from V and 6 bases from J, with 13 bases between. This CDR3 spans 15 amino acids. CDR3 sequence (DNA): TGCGCCAGCAGCTTGGGGACCCCAACAGCAAACATTCAGTACTTC. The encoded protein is CASSLGTPTANIQYF.

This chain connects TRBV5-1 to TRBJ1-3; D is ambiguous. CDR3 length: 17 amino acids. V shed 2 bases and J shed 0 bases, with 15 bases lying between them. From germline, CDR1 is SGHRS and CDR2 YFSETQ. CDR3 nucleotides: TGCGCCAGCAGCTTAATCCCAGTGGGTACCTCTGGAAACACCATATATTTT. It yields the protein CASSLIPVGTSGNTIYF.

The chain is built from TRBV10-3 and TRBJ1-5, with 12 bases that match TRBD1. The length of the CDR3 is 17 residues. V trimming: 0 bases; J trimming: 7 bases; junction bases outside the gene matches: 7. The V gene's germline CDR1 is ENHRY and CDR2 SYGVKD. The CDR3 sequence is CAISESTGQGAGQPQHF. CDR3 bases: TGTGCCATCAGTGAGTCGACGGGACAGGGGGCAGGCCAGCCCCAGCATTTT.

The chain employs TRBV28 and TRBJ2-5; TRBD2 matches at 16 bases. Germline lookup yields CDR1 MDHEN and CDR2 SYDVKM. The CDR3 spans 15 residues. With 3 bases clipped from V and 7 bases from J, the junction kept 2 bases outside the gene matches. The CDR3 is CASSLGLAGGWTQYF. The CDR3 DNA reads TGTGCCAGCAGTTTGGGACTAGCGGGAGGGTGGACCCAGTACTTC.

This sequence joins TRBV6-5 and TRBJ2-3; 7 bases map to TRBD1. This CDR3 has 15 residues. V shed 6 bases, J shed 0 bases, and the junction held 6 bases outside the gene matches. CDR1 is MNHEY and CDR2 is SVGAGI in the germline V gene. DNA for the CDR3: TGTGCCAGCAGCCTAGGACAGGTTAGCACAGATACGCAGTATTTT. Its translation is CASSLGQVSTDTQYF.

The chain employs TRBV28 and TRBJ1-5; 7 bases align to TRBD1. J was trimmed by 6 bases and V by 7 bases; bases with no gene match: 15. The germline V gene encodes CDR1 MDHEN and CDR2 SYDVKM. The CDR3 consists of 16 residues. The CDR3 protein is CASTLEGRGRSQPQHF. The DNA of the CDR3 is TGTGCCAGCACGCTTGAGGGGAGGGGGCGCAGTCAGCCCCAGCATTTT.

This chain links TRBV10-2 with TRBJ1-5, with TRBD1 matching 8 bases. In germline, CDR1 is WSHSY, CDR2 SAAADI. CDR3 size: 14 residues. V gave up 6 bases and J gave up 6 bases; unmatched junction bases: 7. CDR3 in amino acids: CASRGQGASQPQHF. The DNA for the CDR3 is TGCGCCAGCAGGGGCCAGGGGGCTAGTCAGCCCCAGCATTTT.

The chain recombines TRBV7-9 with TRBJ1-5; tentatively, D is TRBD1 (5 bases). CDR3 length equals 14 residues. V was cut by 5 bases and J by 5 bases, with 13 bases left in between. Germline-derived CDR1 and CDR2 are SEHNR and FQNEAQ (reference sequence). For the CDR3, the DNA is TGTGCCAGCAGCGGGTTGACAGAATATCAGCCCCAGCATTTT. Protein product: CASSGLTEYQPQHF.

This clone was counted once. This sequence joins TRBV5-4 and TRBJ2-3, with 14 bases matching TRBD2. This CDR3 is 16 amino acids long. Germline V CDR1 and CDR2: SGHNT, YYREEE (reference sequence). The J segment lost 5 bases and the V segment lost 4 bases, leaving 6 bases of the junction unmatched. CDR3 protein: CASSGGLAGGRDTQYF. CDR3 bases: TGTGCCAGCAGCGGCGGACTAGCGGGAGGAAGAGATACGCAGTATTTT. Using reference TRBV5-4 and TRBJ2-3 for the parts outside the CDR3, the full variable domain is ETGVTQSPTHLIKTRGQQVTLRCSSQSGHNTVSWYQQALGQGPQFIFQYYREEENGRGNFPPRFSGLQFPNYSSELNVNALELDDSALYLCASSGGLAGGRDTQYFGPGTRLTVL.

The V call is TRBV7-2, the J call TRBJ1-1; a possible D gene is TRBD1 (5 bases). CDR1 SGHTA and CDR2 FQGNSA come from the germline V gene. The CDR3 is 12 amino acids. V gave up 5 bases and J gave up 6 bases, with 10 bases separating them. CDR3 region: CASSLQGAEAFF. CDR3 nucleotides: TGTGCCAGCAGCCTGCAAGGGGCTGAAGCTTTCTTT.

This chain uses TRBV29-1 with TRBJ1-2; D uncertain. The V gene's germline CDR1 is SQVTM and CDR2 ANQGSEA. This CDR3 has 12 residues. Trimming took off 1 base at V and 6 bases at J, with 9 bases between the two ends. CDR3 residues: CSVEGTLDGYTF. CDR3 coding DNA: TGCAGCGTTGAAGGTACCCTGGATGGCTACACCTTC.

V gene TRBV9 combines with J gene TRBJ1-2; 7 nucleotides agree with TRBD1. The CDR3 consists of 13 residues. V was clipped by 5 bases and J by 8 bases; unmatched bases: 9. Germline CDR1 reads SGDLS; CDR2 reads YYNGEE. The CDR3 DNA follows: TGTGCCAGCAGGACAGGGTATGTTGGGGGCTACACCTTC. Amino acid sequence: CASRTGYVGGYTF.

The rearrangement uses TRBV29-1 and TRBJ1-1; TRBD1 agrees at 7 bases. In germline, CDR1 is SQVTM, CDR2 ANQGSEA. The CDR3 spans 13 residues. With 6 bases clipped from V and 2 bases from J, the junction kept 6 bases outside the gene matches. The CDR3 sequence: CSVGTGANTEAFF. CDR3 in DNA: TGCAGCGTGGGAACAGGGGCCAACACTGAAGCTTTCTTT.

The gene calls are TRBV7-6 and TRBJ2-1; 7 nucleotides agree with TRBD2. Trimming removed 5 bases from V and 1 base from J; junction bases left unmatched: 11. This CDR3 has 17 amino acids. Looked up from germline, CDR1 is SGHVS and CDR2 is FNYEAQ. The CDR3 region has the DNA TGTGCCAGCAGCAAACTTCCAGGGACTACTTCCTACAATGAGCAGTTCTTC. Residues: CASSKLPGTTSYNEQFF.

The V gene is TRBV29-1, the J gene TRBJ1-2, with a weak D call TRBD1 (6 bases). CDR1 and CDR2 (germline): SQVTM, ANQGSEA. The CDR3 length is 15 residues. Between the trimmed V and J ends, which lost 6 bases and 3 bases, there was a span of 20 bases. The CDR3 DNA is TGCAGCGTCCCGGGGTCAGGGGCCGTCGACTATGGCTACACCTTC. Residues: CSVPGSGAVDYGYTF.

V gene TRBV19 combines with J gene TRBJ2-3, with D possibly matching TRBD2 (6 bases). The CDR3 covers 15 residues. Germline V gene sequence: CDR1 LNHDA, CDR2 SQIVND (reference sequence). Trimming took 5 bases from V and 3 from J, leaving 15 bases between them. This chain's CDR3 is CASSPSGLLTDTQYF. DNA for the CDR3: TGTGCCAGTAGTCCCTCGGGACTGCTGACAGATACGCAGTATTTT.

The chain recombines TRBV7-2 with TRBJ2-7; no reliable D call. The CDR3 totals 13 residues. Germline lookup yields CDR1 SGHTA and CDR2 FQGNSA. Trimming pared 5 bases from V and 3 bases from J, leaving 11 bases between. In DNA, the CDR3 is TGTGCCAGCAGCCCTACGGGTTTCTACGAGCAGTACTTC. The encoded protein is CASSPTGFYEQYF.

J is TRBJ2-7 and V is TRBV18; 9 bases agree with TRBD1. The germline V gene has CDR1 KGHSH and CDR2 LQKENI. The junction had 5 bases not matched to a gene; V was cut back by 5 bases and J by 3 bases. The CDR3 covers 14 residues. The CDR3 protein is CASSTRTGDYEQYF. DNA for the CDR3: TGTGCCAGCTCAACAAGGACAGGGGACTACGAGCAGTACTTC.